This T cell receptor beta chain was captured by sequencing in a study of beta chain features in type 1 diabetes. Via CD45RO/CCR7/CD25/CD127/CD95/CD27, cells of the CD4+ naive, central memory, regulatory and stem cell-like memory subsets were sorted. For this clone: Its antigen is undetermined.

Trimming removed 6 bases from V and 1 base from J; junction bases left unmatched: 7. CDR1 is SEHNR and CDR2 is FQNEAQ in the germline V gene (reference sequence). The CDR3 spans 16 residues. Every isolated RNA sample was fully reverse transcribed, so sequencing captured expressed TCRB transcripts. Clones were sequenced by immunoSEQ multiplex PCR, and TCRdb holds only the in-frame ones, with some missing. This repertoire shows about 250,000 clones, roughly an eighth found once; its top ten account for about 0.027%. The study's findings and limits: Patients with Type 1 diabetes showed moderately but significantly shorter TCRB CDR3s in all four CD4+ subsets.

The chain combines TRBV7-9 with TRBJ2-5; 11 bases are a match to TRBD1. The sequence came from a middle-aged woman in good health. Sample: naive CD4+ T cells from blood. CDR3 in amino acids: CASSPGGTGGQETQYF. The CDR3 DNA reads TGTGCCAGCAGTCCGGGGGGGACAGGGGGCCAAGAGACCCAGTACTTC.